Below, 21 T cell receptor beta chains from the same sample are listed, as sequenced in a study of regulatory T cells in long-lasting Graves disease. Time point noted: newly diagnosed GD, antithyroid drugs for less than 3 months. PBMC-derived RNA was used for the TCR library. iRepertoire HTBI primers and Arm-PCR of CDR3 regions built TCR beta libraries. MiXCR, run by TCRdb on the multiplex PCR reads, gives a single entry per CDR3 protein. The table has some 450,000 distinct CDR3 sequences, about 17% seen once. These data also featured in a second study, about T cells in Graves' hyperthyroidism and ophthalmopathy.

The starting material was peripheral blood mononuclear cells (PBMCs), obtained at new diagnosis, from a patient treated with antithyroid drugs. These receptor sequences come from a woman in her thirties with Graves disease.

This clonotype was recorded at least ten times. The chain carries TRBV20-1 and TRBJ2-3; no reliable D call. This CDR3 is built from 13 residues. CDR1 is DFQATT, CDR2 SNEGSKA, per germline (reference sequence). Trimming cost V 5 bases and J 2 bases, with 11 bases left between them. CDR3 sequence (DNA): TGCAGTGCTCCTTCAAAGATCACAGATACGCAGTATTTT. Translating it yields CSAPSKITDTQYF.

Ten or more counts support this clonotype. This rearrangement joins TRBV7-8 to TRBJ1-5, with a tentative D call TRBD1 (6 bases). The CDR3 totals 13 residues. CDR1 is SGHVS, CDR2 FQNEAQ, per germline. Trimming pared 4 bases from V and 5 bases from J, leaving 9 bases between. As DNA, the CDR3 is TGTGCCAGCAGCTCCTCAGGGGATCAGCCCCAGCATTTT. Translating it yields CASSSSGDQPQHF.

There are many counts of this clonotype. V is TRBV29-1 and J is TRBJ2-1; 12 positions match TRBD2. Trimming cost V 6 bases and J 10 bases; bases outside gene matches: 19. This CDR3 comprises 17 residues. Germline CDR1 reads SQVTM; CDR2 reads ANQGSEA. CDR3 in DNA: TGCAGCGTCCCTGGGACTAGCGGGTCTAGGGTCATTGGGGAGCAGTTCTTC. Protein sequence: CSVPGTSGSRVIGEQFF.

The chain employs TRBV7-2 and TRBJ1-6; perhaps TRBD1 as D (6 bases). V shed 5 bases and J shed 9 bases, with 11 bases lying between them. The CDR3 covers 13 residues. Germline-derived CDR1 and CDR2 are SGHTA and FQGNSA. CDR3 amino acids: CASSDSGVSPLHF. In DNA, the CDR3 is TGTGCCAGCAGCGATTCAGGGGTTTCACCCCTCCACTTT.

This clonotype was picked up many times. The chain employs TRBV30 and TRBJ1-1, with TRBD1 as a possible D gene (6 bases). CDR3 length equals 16 residues. Trimming took off 4 bases at V and 4 bases at J, with 22 bases between the two ends. Germline V gives CDR1 GTSNPN, CDR2 SVGIG (reference sequence). The CDR3 spells CAWIRGAGWTFTEAFF. The CDR3 DNA is TGTGCCTGGATTAGGGGGGCAGGGTGGACGTTCACTGAAGCTTTCTTT.

In this sample, this clonotype turned up many times. The V call is TRBV3-1, the J call TRBJ1-1, with TRBD1 identical over 10 bases. There are 16 residues in the CDR3. Trimming removed 0 bases from V and 2 bases from J; junction bases left unmatched: 3. CDR1 is LGHDT and CDR2 is YNNKEL in the germline V gene (reference sequence). CDR3 loop: CASSQEGQGVNTEAFF. DNA for the CDR3: TGTGCCAGCAGCCAAGAAGGACAGGGGGTTAACACTGAAGCTTTCTTT.

This rearrangement joins TRBV20-1 to TRBJ1-2; 10 nucleotides match TRBD1. The V segment lost 0 bases and the J segment 5 bases; nucleotides outside the gene matches: 3. CDR3 length: 14 residues. Germline assignment: CDR1 DFQATT and CDR2 SNEGSKA (reference sequence). CDR3 DNA: TGCAGTGCTAGAGATCTGGGACAGGGGTATGGCTACACCTTC. It encodes CSARDLGQGYGYTF.

This clonotype was found a few times. The gene calls are TRBV27 and TRBJ2-2; TRBD2 aligns across 15 bases. Germline CDR1 is MNHEY and CDR2 is SMNVEV (reference sequence). The CDR3 covers 17 residues. The junction had 6 bases not matched to a gene; V was cut back by 7 bases and J by 3 bases. Written as DNA, the CDR3 is TGTGCCAGCAAAGGACTAGCGGGAGGGCAAGACACCGGGGAGCTGTTTTTT. It specifies CASKGLAGGQDTGELFF.

A few counts support this clonotype. The rearrangement joins TRBV14 to TRBJ1-2, with D possibly matching TRBD1 (5 bases). CDR1 is SGHDN, CDR2 FVKESK, per germline. This CDR3 has 16 amino acids. Deletions cut 6 bases from V and 2 bases from J, with 19 bases between. The DNA of the CDR3 is TGTGCCAGCAGTTATCGGGGGGGGGTTCGGAACTATGGCTACACCTTC. This codes for CASSYRGGVRNYGYTF.

As for this clonotype: A much larger clone lies a single base off, so this may be a read error. The V gene is TRBV7-8, the J gene TRBJ1-3; D is possibly TRBD1 (5 bases). Trimming left V 5 bases short and J 2 bases short, with 16 bases between. CDR1 SGHVS and CDR2 FQNEAQ come from the germline V gene. The CDR3 is 16 amino acids. The CDR3 reads CASSHPGPATGNTIYF. The CDR3 nucleotides are TGTGCCAGCAGCCACCCGGGACCGGCTACTGGAAACACCATATATTTT.

This clonotype appeared many times. The V and J genes are TRBV6-1 and TRBJ2-3; a possible D gene is TRBD2 (5 bases). The V end was cut by 4 bases, the J end by 2 bases, with 13 bases between. The CDR3 runs to 15 residues. Germline values: CDR1 MNHNS, CDR2 SASEGT. The CDR3 coding sequence is TGTGCCAGCAGTGCCTCGGGGATGCCCACAGATACGCAGTATTTT. Translating it yields CASSASGMPTDTQYF.

Concerning this clonotype: Possible read error: a much larger clone is one base away. The chain couples TRBV5-1 to TRBJ1-1; the D gene is possibly TRBD1 (5 bases). The CDR3 is 14 amino acids. The germline gives CDR1 SGHRS, CDR2 YFSETQ. The CDR3 region has the DNA TGTGCCAGCAGAGAAGGGGATCGTATCACTGGAGCTTTCTTT. It codes for CASREGDRITGAFF.

There are many counts of this clonotype. The chain combines TRBV18 with TRBJ2-1; D perhaps matches TRBD2 (6 bases). V lost 2 bases and J lost 0, with 11 bases in between. This CDR3 is built from 16 residues. Germline CDR1 KGHSH, CDR2 LQKENI. The CDR3 DNA sequence: TGTGCCAGCTCACCAATAGCGGCCAGCTCCTACAATGAGCAGTTCTTC. Translated: CASSPIAASSYNEQFF.

The chain couples TRBV27 to TRBJ2-7, with 7 nucleotides matching TRBD2. Germline CDR1 MNHEY, CDR2 SMNVEV (reference sequence). The CDR3 is 15 amino acids. The J segment lost 4 bases and the V segment lost 6 bases, leaving 12 bases of the junction unmatched. CDR3 loop: CASSSRSGIYYEQYF. The CDR3 region has the DNA TGTGCCAGCAGCTCACGCAGCGGGATATATTACGAGCAGTACTTC.

This clonotype has at least ten counts. The chain carries TRBV20-1 and TRBJ2-1, with D possibly matching TRBD1 (6 bases). Trimming pared 5 bases from V and 0 bases from J, leaving 11 bases between. Per the germline V gene, CDR1 is DFQATT and CDR2 is SNEGSKA (reference sequence). The CDR3 has 14 residues. CDR3 sequence: CSAPSGASYNEQFF. The CDR3, as DNA: TGCAGTGCTCCCTCAGGGGCCTCCTACAATGAGCAGTTCTTC.

This clonotype appeared many times. The J gene is TRBJ2-1, the V gene TRBV6-2 or TRBV6-3, with 11 bases that match TRBD2. V dropped 2 bases and J dropped 8; count of bases not matched to a gene: 14. The CDR3 length is 18 residues. CDR1 MNHEY and CDR2 SVGEGT come from the germline V gene. Here the CDR3 DNA reads TGTGCCAGCAGTTACCCTGTCTCTAGCGGGAGGAGCTGGGATGAGCAGTTCTTC. Translating gives CASSYPVSSGRSWDEQFF.

This clonotype was counted between two and nine times. The chain has TRBV30 and TRBJ2-2, with 10 bases matching TRBD2. The trim removed 3 bases at V and 0 bases at J, leaving 7 bases unmatched. The CDR3 consists of 17 residues. CDR1 and CDR2 from the germline V gene are GTSNPN and SVGIG (reference sequence). The CDR3 DNA reads as TGTGCCTGGAGGCGGCGGGGACTAGCGTCGAACACCGGGGAGCTGTTTTTT. It encodes CAWRRRGLASNTGELFF. Looking up the rest from reference TRBV30 and TRBJ2-2 gives the full variable domain: SQTIHQWPATLVQPVGSPLSLECTVEGTSNPNLYWYRQAAGRGLQLLFYSVGIGQISSEVPQNLSASRPQDRQFILSSKKLLLSDSGFYLCAWRRRGLASNTGELFFGEGSRLTVL.

The rearrangement uses TRBV4-1 and TRBJ2-7, with a tentative D call TRBD1 (6 bases). Germline values: CDR1 MGHRA, CDR2 YSYEKL. The V end lost 2 bases, the J end lost 5 bases, and 10 bases lay between the germline ends. The CDR3 runs to 13 residues. CDR3 sequence reads: CASSQPGDHEQYF. CDR3 coding DNA: TGCGCCAGCAGCCAACCAGGGGACCACGAGCAGTACTTC.

This clonotype was seen at least ten times. This chain links TRBV6-5 with TRBJ1-6, with TRBD1 identical over 9 bases. This CDR3 is built from 16 residues. The V segment lost 1 base and the J segment 6 bases; nucleotides outside the gene matches: 4. In germline, CDR1 is MNHEY, CDR2 SVGAGI. CDR3 loop: CASSYLTGGGNSPLHF. The CDR3 region has the DNA TGTGCCAGCAGTTACTTGACAGGGGGAGGTAATTCACCCCTCCACTTT.

Comments on this clonotype: Because the CDR3 is missing its conserved closing phenylalanine or tryptophan, this is likely a read error. The chain is built from TRBV7-9 and TRBJ2-5; D may be TRBD1 (6 bases). This CDR3 has 13 residues. V lost 1 base, J lost 8 bases, and 11 bases lay in between. Germline CDR1 and CDR2: SEHNR and FQNEAQ (reference sequence). CDR3 amino acids: CASSLGSGGTQYL. The CDR3 DNA follows: TGTGCCAGCAGCTTAGGATCTGGGGGCACCCAGTACCTC.

The sample holds a few counts of this clonotype. The chain employs TRBV18 and TRBJ1-6, with unresolved D. The CDR3 runs 13 residues. The germline V gene has CDR1 KGHSH and CDR2 LQKENI. V lost 4 bases, J lost 8 bases, and 9 bases lay in between. The CDR3 spells CASSRGMDSPLHF. CDR3 in DNA: TGTGCCAGCTCACGAGGAATGGATTCACCCCTCCACTTT.